The source of this T cell receptor (beta chain) is a study of shared clonotypes between healthy human individuals. Whole-study results and caveats: Larger estimated richness was generally seen in naive subsets than in memory subsets. Sampling covered nothing but blood. Tissue TCR repertoires likely differ from those found in blood.

Sequencing was performed with immunoSEQ multiplex PCR; in TCRdb, only in-frame clones are kept and a portion is missing. The sample consists of 850,000 to 1,200,000 clones, about 77% of them appearing once. Both subsets, CD45RA+ naive and CD45RA-negative memory, were split from the CD4+ cells. In the case of this clone: Its antigen is unknown. This same CDR3 is encoded by further DNA sequences in the sample.

V was shortened by 1 base and J by 4 bases, with 6 bases between the two germline ends. This CDR3 is 13 amino acids long. Germline loops: CDR1 SGHRS, CDR2 YFSETQ. This receptor was identified in a man aged 18-30 years in good health. Sequencing used memory CD4+ T cells sorted from blood. Noted subset: CD45RA-negative fraction. The chain employs TRBV5-1 and TRBJ1-5; no clear D. CDR3 loop: CASSLSGNQPQHF. The CDR3 nucleotides read TGCGCCAGCAGCTTGTCGGGGAATCAGCCCCAGCATTTT.